This TCR beta chain appears in the sequencing data of a study of shared clonotypes between healthy human individuals (dated by TCRdb to the early 2020s). For the wider study: A few men and a couple of women, aged 18 to 49 years, made up the cohort. Per donor, three plates each were used for CD4 naive and CD4 memory, two for CD8 naive, and one for CD8 memory. To estimate repertoire size and how much clonotype sharing occurs between individuals, the study deeply sequenced the blood TCR repertoires of roughly 5 healthy adults. To increase sequencing depth and limit assay-specific biases, different laboratories used diverse techniques to prepare libraries and sequence TCR repertoires. Per donor, leukapheresis produced somewhere between about 0.8 and 9 billion PBMCs. What the study reported, not specific to this receptor: Only blood was sampled, and tissue TCR repertoires likely differ from those in blood. Based on pairwise subsampling, the degree of clonotype sharing among donors was expected to be affected by sequencing depth. Higher generation probabilities were observed for clonotypes shared by all four sorted-subset donors than for non-shared clonotypes. Around 5% of naive CD4, 3.5% of naive CD8, 2.3% of memory CD4, and about 0.4% of memory CD8 clonotypes were shared across a few donors. Naive subsets generally had larger estimated clonotype richness than memory subsets did. Because the study included a small number of donors, the genetic and exposure-history diversity represented was limited. Rarefaction of sorted-subset datasets indicated incomplete sequencing despite the large sequencing depth.

CD8 naive samples were CD45RO-negative cells positively selected for CCR7, giving a CD45RA+CCR7+ population that excluded TemRA cells. The donors were healthy, HIV-negative adults with no recently reported acute infections or vaccinations. Every donor was a Caucasian adult residing in Nashville, Tennessee, USA. Blood was obtained by leukapheresis, after which PBMCs were separated by Ficoll-Histopaque density gradient centrifugation and cryopreserved in liquid nitrogen vapor phase. Analytical flow cytometry was used to check the purity and quantity of each magnetically sorted T cell population. Genomic DNA was isolated from each sorted fraction and quantified by UV absorbance on a Nanodrop 2000c. Using the deep immunoSEQ assay, multiplex PCR amplified TCR CDR3 regions from genomic DNA. Genomic DNA extracted from each cell subset was distributed evenly over all wells of several immunoSEQ 96-well plates, and each plate served as one replicate. For sorted subsets, approximately 200 ng of genomic DNA, equivalent to roughly 30,000 T cell genomes, went into each replicate PCR. The purified libraries were quantified using a Qubit 3.0 fluorometer, sized with a Bioanalyzer 2100, and then quantified again using the KAPA Library Quantification kit. A separate single-read 150-cycle Illumina NextSeq 550 flow cell was used to sequence each immunoSEQ 96-well plate. As for the authors' bioinformatics: Because the immunoSEQ output held only junctional sequences and lacked quality scores, the filtering could not match the filtering applied to full-length reads. To assign V/J genes and CDR3, sequences were annotated using PyIR, a Python wrapper for IgBLAST v1.9, with IMGT germline references. Reads with weak V/J assignments (E-value above 1e-6), missing CDR3, stop codons, out-of-frame junctions, or ambiguous translated residues were removed. V3J clonotypes were defined as sequences sharing the same inferred V gene, J gene, and CDR3 amino acid sequence. The percentage overlap between two repertoires was calculated by dividing the number of shared unique clonotypes by the size of the smaller repertoire. Three approaches were used to assess repertoire richness: RTK rarefaction, the Chao1 estimator, and Recon v2.1 estimates of unobserved clonotypes. Generation probabilities were computed with OLGA for all TCRbeta clonotypes obtained by the gDNA method from several donors. The immuneACCESS repertoire file appears here via TCRdb, limited to in-frame rearrangements. These files lack a portion of the clones; in checked studies, under half of the deficit traces to unresolved V genes, and the cause of the others is not known. That table is the source of V, J and clone size, and D and trimming were worked out from the DNA. The sample table records about 680,000 clones; roughly 94% of these occur just once. The ten largest clones take up about 24% of the sample.

Trimming removed 3 bases from V and 0 bases from J; the gene matches leave 7 bases unexplained. The CDR3 covers 17 residues, taking in both the cysteine and the phenylalanine. Only the CDR3 DNA is retained, 51 bases long and in frame from the first base. CDR1 and CDR2 (SEHNR, FQNEAQ) derive from the germline V gene (reference sequence). Concerning this clone itself: Its antigen remains undetermined. No much larger clone exists at a distance of one base, and base qualities are not known.

This receptor was taken from a man between 25 and 39 years old in good health. The V gene is TRBV7-9 and the J gene is TRBJ1-1, with TRBD1 matching 10 junction bases. Sequenced material: naive CD8+ T cells sorted from blood. In the paper's terms, the cell subset or site label means: CD45RA+CCR7+. In nucleotide form, the sequence is TGTGCCAGCAGCTTCTTTCGGGACAGGGGAATGAACACTGAAGCTTTCTTT. This gives the protein CASSFFRDRGMNTEAFF. Supplemented by the reference TRBV7-9 and TRBJ1-1 proteins around the CDR3, the complete variable domain is DTGVSQNPRHKITKRGQNVTFRCDPISEHNRLYWYRQTLGQGPEFLTYFQNEAQLEKSRLLSDRFSAERPKGSFSTLEIQRTEQGDSAMYLCASSFFRDRGMNTEAFFGQGTRLTVV.